Listed below are T cell receptor beta chains from one sample, sequenced in a study of cytomegalovirus exposure and HLA in healthy donors. TCRdb's copy holds only in-frame clones and misses some; the assay was immunoSEQ multiplex PCR. Among 150,000 or so clones listed, 80% were seen once. Sequencing was performed on PBMCs. Receptor source: a middle-aged man in good health and CMV-seronegative. CDR3s include the opening cysteine and the closing phenylalanine or tryptophan. The D gene is left open where the match is weak. Size tells how often a clone was seen (once, few, many) or the class of an expanded clone, and some rows leave it out.

-,TRBJ2-7,-,TRBV6-5,TGTGCCAGCAGCCCAGGGTACTCCTACGAGCAGTACTTC,CASSPGYSYEQYF
-,TRBJ1-1,-,TRBV28,TGTGCCAGCAGTTTCAGGGTGGGAGCTTTCTTT,CASSFRVGAFF
TRBD2,TRBJ2-1,-,TRBV5-1,TGCGCCAGCAGCTTGGGGACTAGCGGAAGCTCCTACAATGAGCAGTTCTTC,CASSLGTSGSSYNEQFF
-,TRBJ2-2,-,TRBV7-9,TGTGCCAGCAGCTTAGAAAGAGACACCGGGGAGCTGTTTTTT,CASSLERDTGELFF
TRBD1,TRBJ1-2,-,TRBV5-1,TGCGCCAGCAGCTCCACAGGGGGTATCGACTATGGCTACACCTTC,CASSSTGGIDYGYTF
TRBD2,TRBJ2-7,-,TRBV4-1,TGCGCCAGCAGCCAAGATGGGAGTTATCAGGGCCTAGCGGGATACGAGCAGTACTTC,CASSQDGSYQGLAGYEQYF
-,TRBJ2-7,few,TRBV6-5,TGTGCCAGCAGTTACGTCAGGGAATCCGAGCAGTACTTC,CASSYVRESEQYF
-,TRBJ1-2,-,TRBV6-1,TGTGCCAGCAGTGAAGCGCTCAATTATAGACAAACGAGATACACCTTC,CASSEALNYRQTRYTF
-,TRBJ2-2,-,TRBV2,TGTGCCAGCAGTGATCAGCTAATTCAAGGAGGCGGGGAGCTGTTTTTT,CASSDQLIQGGGELFF
TRBD1,TRBJ1-5,-,TRBV7-2,TGTGCCAGCAGCTCTAGAACAGGGGTAAATCAGCCCCAGCATTTT,CASSSRTGVNQPQHF
-,TRBJ2-7,few,TRBV10-1,TGCGCCATCCAACAGGGTTGCGCCTACGAGCAGTACTTC,CAIQQGCAYEQYF
-,TRBJ2-7,-,TRBV13,TGTGCCAGCCTCACGGCAGCTAGCTCCTACGAGCAGTACTTC,CASLTAASSYEQYF
TRBD2,TRBJ2-7,-,TRBV11-2,TGTGCCAGCAGCCCGAAGGGACTAGCCTCTCAGTCCTACGAGCAGTACTTC,CASSPKGLASQSYEQYF
TRBD1,TRBJ2-1,-,TRBV7-9,TGTGCCAGCAGCTTAGAAGGGACAGCCTACAATGAGCAGTTCTTC,CASSLEGTAYNEQFF
-,TRBJ2-3,-,TRBV18,TGTGCCAGCTCACTACAGCAAGATACGCAGTATTTT,CASSLQQDTQYF
-,TRBJ1-5,-,TRBV6-1,TGTGCCAGCAGTGAAGAATGGGGGGGGGCCCAGCATTTT,CASSEEWGGAQHF
TRBD2,TRBJ2-3,few,TRBV9,TGTGCCAGCACCCGGGGAGGGGCTGATACGCAGTATTTT,CASTRGGADTQYF
-,TRBJ1-1,-,TRBV19,TGTGCCAGTAGTCCCCGGCGGAGCGTGAACACTGAAGCTTTCTTT,CASSPRRSVNTEAFF
-,TRBJ2-5,-,TRBV11-1,TGTGCCAGCAGCTTAGGAACACGCGAGACCCAGTACTTC,CASSLGTRETQYF
-,TRBJ1-1,few,TRBV19,TGTGCCGGGGCGGGACTATTGCCTTTGCGGATTACTTTT,CAGAGLLPLRITF
-,TRBJ2-3,-,TRBV11-2,TGTGCCAGCAGCTGGATACAGAGTTTAACAGATACGCAGTATTTT,CASSWIQSLTDTQYF
TRBD1,TRBJ1-1,-,TRBV6-5,TGTGCCAGCAGTTCGGGACAGCTTAACACTGAAGCTTTCTTT,CASSSGQLNTEAFF
-,TRBJ1-1,-,TRBV6-1,TGTGCCAGCAGCCTCCCGGTAGACACTGAAGCTTTCTTT,CASSLPVDTEAFF
-,TRBJ2-1,once,TRBV7-8,TGTGCCAGCAGCTCCGAGGACTGGGAAAATGTCGAGCAGTTCTTC,CASSSEDWENVEQFF
-,TRBJ2-5,-,TRBV30,TGTGCCTGTAACCTCATGGGGGCTAGCGGAAGGGTGGAGACCCAGTACTTC,CACNLMGASGRVETQYF
-,TRBJ1-5,-,TRBV2,TGTGCCAGCAGTACTACCGGGAGCAATCAGCCCCAGCATTTT,CASSTTGSNQPQHF
TRBD1,TRBJ2-4,once,TRBV29-1,TGCAGCGTGGCAATGGGACAGGGGGCAGCCAAAAACATTCAGTACTTC,CSVAMGQGAAKNIQYF
TRBD2,TRBJ2-2,-,TRBV11-2,TGTGCCAGCAGACTAGCGGGGGGGAACACCGGGGAGCTGTTTTTT,CASRLAGGNTGELFF
-,TRBJ1-1,-,TRBV14,TGTGCCAGCAGCCAAGAGGGGGCAGCCGGGACTGAAGCTTTCTTT,CASSQEGAAGTEAFF
TRBD1,TRBJ1-1,few,TRBV6-5,TGTGCCAGCAGCCGAGGACAGGGAGGGGCTGAAGCTTTCTTT,CASSRGQGGAEAFF
-,TRBJ2-4,-,TRBV28,TGTGCCAGCAGTCCTAGATCGGGGAACATTCAGTACTTC,CASSPRSGNIQYF
-,TRBJ1-3,-,TRBV18,TGTGCCAGCTCACCGATGAGGTTTTCCGGAAACACCATATATTTT,CASSPMRFSGNTIYF
-,TRBJ2-3,-,TRBV5-6,TGTGCCAGCAGCCTCGGGACTTCCACAGATACGCAGTATTTT,CASSLGTSTDTQYF
-,TRBJ2-7,-,TRBV7-8,TGTGCCAGCAGCTTAGTAGGCGGGGACGGATCCTACGAGCAGTACTTC,CASSLVGGDGSYEQYF
-,TRBJ2-5,-,TRBV11-1,TGTGCCAGCAGCGCCCCGACTAGAGGGCAAGAGACCCAGTACTTC,CASSAPTRGQETQYF
-,TRBJ2-3,-,TRBV30,TGTGCCTGGACCAAGTCGGGTCCCACAGATACGCAGTATTTT,CAWTKSGPTDTQYF
TRBD1,TRBJ1-5,-,TRBV19,TGTGCCAGTAGTATTCGGGACAGGGGTTCTAATCAGCCCCAGCATTTT,CASSIRDRGSNQPQHF
TRBD1,TRBJ1-2,-,TRBV7-9,TGTGCCAGCAGCCCAACAGGGGGCGGCTATGGCTACACCTTC,CASSPTGGGYGYTF
TRBD2,TRBJ2-7,few,TRBV7-9,TGTGCCAGCAGCTTAAGGAGCGGGGGCGCCTACGAGCAGTACTTC,CASSLRSGGAYEQYF
-,TRBJ2-7,-,TRBV15,TGTGCCACCAGCAGAGAGAGGCAGAACTACGAGCAGTACTTC,CATSRERQNYEQYF
-,TRBJ1-5,-,TRBV28,TGTGCCAGCAGTCGTCGGGGGAGGGGTAATCAGCCCCAGCATTTT,CASSRRGRGNQPQHF
-,TRBJ2-2,once,TRBV9,TGTGCCAGCAGCGTAGTCGCGGGGCGCAACACCGGGGAGCTGTTTTTT,CASSVVAGRNTGELFF
-,TRBJ1-4,-,TRBV7-9,TGTGCCAGCAGCTTAGTTGCCCCCAGGGTGGGGGAAAAACTGTTTTTT,CASSLVAPRVGEKLFF
-,TRBJ2-5,-,TRBV2,TGTGCCAGCAGTGATGTAGTCCTAGCGACTCAAGAGACCCAGTACTTC,CASSDVVLATQETQYF
TRBD2,TRBJ2-7,-,TRBV6-1,TGTGCCAGCAGTGCCCTGACTAGCGGTAACCACGAGCAGTACTTC,CASSALTSGNHEQYF
-,TRBJ2-7,-,TRBV19,TGTGCCAGTAGTATAGATACCGAGAGCCAATACGAGCAGTACTTC,CASSIDTESQYEQYF
-,TRBJ2-1,once,TRBV18,TGTGCCAGCCGCCAGGAAAATGAGCAGTTCTTC,CASRQENEQFF
-,TRBJ2-2,-,TRBV9,TGTGCCAGCAGCGCACTGCCTAGAACGGTTTTGACCGGGGAGCTGTTTTTT,CASSALPRTVLTGELFF
TRBD1,TRBJ1-1,few,TRBV7-9,TGTGCCAGCAGCTTAACAGGGGTCACGAACACTGAAGCTTTCTTT,CASSLTGVTNTEAFF
-,TRBJ2-5,-,TRBV12-5,TGTGCTAGTGGTTTACGGGAGCAGTACTTC,CASGLREQYF
-,TRBJ2-3,few,TRBV27,TGTGCCAGCAGTACCCAGGGTTTCATGGGAGATACGCAGTATTTT,CASSTQGFMGDTQYF
-,TRBJ2-1,-,TRBV6-6,TGTGCCACCACTCATTACGGGGGGCAAGAGCAGTTCTTC,CATTHYGGQEQFF
TRBD1,TRBJ2-1,-,TRBV29-1,TGCAGCGTTGAAGTAAATAACAGGGGCAATGAGCAGTTCTTC,CSVEVNNRGNEQFF
TRBD1,TRBJ1-2,-,TRBV19,TGTGCCAGTAGTATGTCGGACAGGGGGCTCTATGGCTACACCTTC,CASSMSDRGLYGYTF